What follows describes a single TCR beta chain. Its cognate antigen is unknown. Measured with immunoSEQ multiplex PCR; TCRdb has only the in-frame clones, and not every one. This table has under 35,000 clones, roughly 81% appearing once. This sample is drawn from a study of early stage breast cancer tumors. Study in general: About 80% of the 16 invasive tumors were ER+, PR+ and HER2-.

There are 15 residues in the CDR3. Germline V gene data show CDR1 as SGHRS and CDR2 as YFSETQ. The V gene end was trimmed by 4 bases and the J gene end by 3 bases; junction bases not matched to a gene: 7. Study-level findings and limits: Compared with adjacent normal breast, tumors showed 2 to 2.5-fold denser, more clonal T cells.

The receptor's source is a person aged 45 to 59 with breast cancer. The specimen was blood. The V and J genes are TRBV5-1 and TRBJ1-1; the match to TRBD1 covers 9 bases. CDR3 nucleotide sequence: TGCGCCAGCAGCCGGGGGACAGGGACGTACACTGAAGCTTTCTTT. Translation: CASSRGTGTYTEAFF.